This T cell receptor (beta chain) is drawn from a study of regulatory T cells in long-lasting Graves disease. Arm-PCR with iRepertoire HTBI primers amplified the CDR3 regions for these TCR beta libraries. MiXCR, applied by TCRdb to the multiplex PCR reads, yields one record per CDR3 protein. Of approximately 390,000 distinct CDR3 sequences in the sample, around 15% were seen once. The CDR3 spans 13 residues. Between the trimmed V and J ends, which lost 6 bases and 5 bases, there was a span of 10 bases. Germline V gene lookup returns CDR1 KGHSH and CDR2 LQKENI. Time point noted: newly diagnosed GD, antithyroid drugs for less than 3 months. The TCR library was made from RNA extracted from PBMCs. Another study also made use of these data, one on T cells in Graves' hyperthyroidism and ophthalmopathy.

The V gene is TRBV18, the J gene TRBJ2-2, with D perhaps matching TRBD1 (5 bases). The source is a woman between 18 and 30 years old with Graves disease. The sample consisted of peripheral blood mononuclear cells (PBMCs), taken at new diagnosis, from a patient treated with antithyroid drugs. CDR3 bases: TGTGCCAGCTCTACCTCAGGGACCGGGGAGCTGTTTTTT. Its translation is CASSTSGTGELFF.